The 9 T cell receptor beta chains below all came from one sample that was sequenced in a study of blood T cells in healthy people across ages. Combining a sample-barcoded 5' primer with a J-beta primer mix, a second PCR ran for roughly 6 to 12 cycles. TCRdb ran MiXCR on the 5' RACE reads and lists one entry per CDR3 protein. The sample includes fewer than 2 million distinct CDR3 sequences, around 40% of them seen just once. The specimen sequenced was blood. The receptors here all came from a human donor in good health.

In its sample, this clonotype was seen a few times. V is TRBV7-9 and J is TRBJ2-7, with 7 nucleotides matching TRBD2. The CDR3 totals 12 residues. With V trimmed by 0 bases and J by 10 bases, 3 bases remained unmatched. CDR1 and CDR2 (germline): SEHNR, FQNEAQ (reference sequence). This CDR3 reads CASSLARDYQYF. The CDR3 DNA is TGTGCCAGCAGCTTAGCCCGGGACTATCAGTACTTC.

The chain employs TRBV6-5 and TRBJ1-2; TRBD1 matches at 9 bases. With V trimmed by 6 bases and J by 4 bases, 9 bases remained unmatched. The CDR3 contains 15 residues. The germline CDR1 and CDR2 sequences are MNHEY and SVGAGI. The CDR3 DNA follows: TGTGCCAGCAGCCCGACGACAGGGGGTACCTATGGCTACACCTTC. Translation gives CASSPTTGGTYGYTF.

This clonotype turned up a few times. Written as DNA, the CDR3 is TGCGCCAGCAGCTCGAGACAGGGGGAAACTGAAGCTTTCTTT. It codes for CASSSRQGETEAFF. The rearrangement joins TRBV4-1 to TRBJ1-1; 9 bases are a match to TRBD1. The CDR3 is 14 residues long. The germline V gene has CDR1 MGHRA and CDR2 YSYEKL. Unmatched junction bases numbered 6, after V lost 5 bases and J lost 5 bases.

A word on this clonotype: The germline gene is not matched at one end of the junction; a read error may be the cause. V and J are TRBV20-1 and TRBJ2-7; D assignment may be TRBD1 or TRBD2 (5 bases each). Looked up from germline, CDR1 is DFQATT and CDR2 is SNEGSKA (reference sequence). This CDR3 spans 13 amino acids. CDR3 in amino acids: CSAIQPPRDEQYF. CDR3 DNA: TGCAGTGCTATTCAGCCACCTCGGGACGAGCAGTATTTC.

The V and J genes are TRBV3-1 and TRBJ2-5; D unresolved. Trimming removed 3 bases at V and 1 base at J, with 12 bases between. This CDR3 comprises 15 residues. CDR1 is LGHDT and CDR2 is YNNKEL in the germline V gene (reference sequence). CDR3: CASSQGPGPQETQYF. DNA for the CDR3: TGTGCCAGCAGCCAGGGCCCGGGTCCCCAAGAGACCCAGTACTTC.

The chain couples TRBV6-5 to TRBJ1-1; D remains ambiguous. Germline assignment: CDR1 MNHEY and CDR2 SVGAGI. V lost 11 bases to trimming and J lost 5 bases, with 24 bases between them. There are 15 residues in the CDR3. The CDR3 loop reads CAVRWPGRAGTEAFF. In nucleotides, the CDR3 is TGTGCCGTACGATGGCCAGGACGAGCCGGGACTGAAGCTTTCTTT.

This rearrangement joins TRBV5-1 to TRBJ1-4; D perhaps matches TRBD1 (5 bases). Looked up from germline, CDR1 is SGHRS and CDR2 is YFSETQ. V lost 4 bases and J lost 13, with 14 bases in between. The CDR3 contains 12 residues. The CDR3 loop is CASSASGLRLFF. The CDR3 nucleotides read TGCGCCAGCAGCGCGTCAGGGTTAAGACTGTTTTTT.

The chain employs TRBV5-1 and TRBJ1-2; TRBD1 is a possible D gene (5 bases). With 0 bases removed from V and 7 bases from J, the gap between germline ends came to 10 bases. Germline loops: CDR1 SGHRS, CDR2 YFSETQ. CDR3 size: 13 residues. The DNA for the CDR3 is TGCGCCAGCAGCTTGGCAGGGTATAGTGGCTACACCTTC. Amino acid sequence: CASSLAGYSGYTF.

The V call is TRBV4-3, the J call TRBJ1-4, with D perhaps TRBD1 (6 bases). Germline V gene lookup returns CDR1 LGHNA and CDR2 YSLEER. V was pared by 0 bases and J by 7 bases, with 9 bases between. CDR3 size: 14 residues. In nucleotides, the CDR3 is TGCGCCAGCAGCCAAGACAGGGGATCTGAAAAACTGTTTTTT. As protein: CASSQDRGSEKLFF.